This T cell receptor beta chain was retrieved from a study of blood T cell repertoires in COVID-19. Generated by immunoSEQ multiplex PCR, the TCRdb table keeps only in-frame clones and is missing some. The data hold about 420,000 clones, with around 90% observed a single time. CDR3 length: 14 residues. Trimming cost V 4 bases and J 3 bases; bases outside gene matches: 9. Germline V gives CDR1 SQVTM, CDR2 ANQGSEA. The V gene is TRBV29-1, the J gene TRBJ2-7, with 7 bases lining up with TRBD1. The TCR was taken from a man aged 18 to 35 with COVID-19, enrolled during active disease. The sequencing input was peripheral blood. The CDR3 protein is CSVGDSRIIYEQYF. CDR3 bases: TGCAGCGTTGGGGACAGCAGGATAATCTACGAGCAGTACTTC.